This paragraph reports one T cell receptor beta chain. This entry is derived from a study of monozygotic twins with inflammatory bowel disease. TCRdb reprocessed the 5' RACE reads and reports one entry per CDR3 protein, with no DNA. Recorded here are around 230,000 distinct CDR3 sequences; the top ten clones represent roughly 1.5%. The CDR3 extends over 12 amino acids. Germline values: CDR1 LNHNV, CDR2 YYDKDF (reference sequence). The chain employs TRBV15 and TRBJ1-3. The specimen was blood. The receptor's source is a human donor with ulcerative colitis or Crohn's disease, or a healthy co-twin of an affected twin (not recorded which). Here the CDR3 reads CATSSSGNTIYF.